The source of this TCR beta chain is a study of naive and memory T cell subsets. Overall study findings and caveats: In naive cells, over 90% of TCR sequences were seen only once.

The CDR3 spans 14 residues. V dropped 3 bases and J dropped 3 bases, with 11 bases sitting between them. Per the germline V gene, CDR1 is DFQATT and CDR2 is SNEGSKA (reference sequence). This clonotype was counted between two and nine times. The antigen remains undetermined. An equimolar mix of two oligonucleotides served as the beta constant-region primer for TRBC1 and TRBC2. Each CDR3 protein is one row after TCRdb ran MiXCR on the UMI-ligation and nested PCR reads. Among about 150,000 distinct CDR3 sequences listed, approximately 17% were seen once. V is TRBV20-1 and J is TRBJ2-2, with D perhaps matching TRBD1 (5 bases). This clonotype was obtained from a human donor in good health. The sample was naive CD4+ T cells from blood. This chain's CDR3 is CSASRRGYTGELFF. The CDR3 DNA is TGCAGTGCTAGTCGAAGGGGCTACACCGGGGAGCTGTTTTTT.